This T cell receptor beta chain was observed in a study of T cells in Graves' hyperthyroidism and ophthalmopathy. The CDR3 regions of TCR beta were amplified from RNA transcripts. The study used the HTBI primer set for a first-round RT-PCR of the TCR CDR3. TCRdb itself ran the multiplex PCR reads through MiXCR, one entry per CDR3 protein. The table records 480,000 or so distinct CDR3 sequences, roughly 45% of them present only once. Trimming removed 10 bases from V and 6 bases from J; junction bases left unmatched: 16. The germline gives CDR1 LNHDA, CDR2 SQIVND (reference sequence). The CDR3 is made up of 16 amino acids.

This TCR came from an adult woman with Graves' disease, either hyperthyroidism or ophthalmopathy (not recorded which). Sequencing was done on a sample of peripheral blood or thyroid tissue (not recorded which). The genes are TRBV19 and TRBJ1-5; 9 positions match TRBD1. CDR3 loop: CATRTGTGMRGQPQHF. Written as DNA, the CDR3 is TGTGCCACCCGAACCGGGACAGGGATGCGCGGTCAGCCCCAGCATTTT.